This entry concerns a single TCR beta chain. In this sample, this clone turned up once. Its recognized antigen is unknown. There are no base qualities to consult, and no much larger clone falls within one base. The immunoSEQ Assay, a bias-controlled multiplex PCR, was used to amplify TCRbeta CDR3 regions from genomic DNA. On the study's bioinformatics: Nucleated cell counts per sample were estimated from amplification of reference gene primers within the assay. To quantify the absolute abundance of each unique TCRbeta CDR3 rearrangement, sequence reads were collapsed and filtered. For each sample, productive Simpson clonality was calculated by taking the square root of Simpson's diversity index across productive rearrangements. TCRdb mirrors the immuneACCESS table, restricted to in-frame sequences. Some clones are absent from its copies; in checked studies, under half trace to an unresolved V gene, and the reason for the others is unknown. The V and J calls and clone size come from that table; D and trimming were worked out from the DNA. The sample contains about 230,000 clones, 65% to 90% of them found a single time. The ten most abundant clones make up around 6.8% of the sample.

The collaborating institutions used their own protocols to collect whole blood in K2EDTA tubes. For TCRbeta analysis, collaborator samples were shipped as frozen whole blood, as isolated PBMCs, or as DNA extracted from either sample type. The CDR1 and CDR2 encoded by the germline V gene are MNHEY and SVGAGI. Including the terminal cysteine and phenylalanine, the CDR3 comprises 15 residues. Only the CDR3 portion is preserved as DNA: 45 bases, with reading frame beginning at the first base. V and J are trimmed by 6 bases and 1 base, and the gene matches miss 6 bases of the junction. This sample was included in a study of blood T cell repertoires in COVID-19 (dated by TCRdb to the early 2020s). General notes on the study: Collaborator samples came from the United States, Italy and Spain and covered acute and convalescent phases of COVID-19. The prospective study material was composed of cDNA or gDNA derived from T cells, B-cell-depleted T cells, or PBMCs. The dataset comprised deeply sampled blood TCRbeta repertoires from subjects exposed to, actively infected with, or recovered from COVID-19. The repertoires were made available in a free public database intended to serve as a resource for research on the immune response to SARS-CoV-2. Samples came from the ongoing ImmuneRACE study (first 160 participants) plus 1,254 subjects from 6 global collaborators. Nearly every sample came with metadata listing a de-identified subject ID, COVID-19 status, age in years and sex. Where HLA class I and class II types were available, the types were taken from metadata supplied by the sample provider, not from assay-based typing.

The paper's findings and limits, for the study overall: How much clinical and demographic metadata was included differed by source and by participant, and the metadata was provided uncurated.

This chain is built from TRBV6-5 and TRBJ1-5; 7 central bases correspond to TRBD1. Material for sequencing was peripheral blood. This receptor was taken from a woman between 45 and 60 years old with acute or convalescent COVID-19. CDR3 reads: CASRGQRSSNQPQHF. The nucleotide sequence reads as follows: TGTGCCAGCAGGGGACAGAGATCGAGCAATCAGCCCCAGCATTTT.